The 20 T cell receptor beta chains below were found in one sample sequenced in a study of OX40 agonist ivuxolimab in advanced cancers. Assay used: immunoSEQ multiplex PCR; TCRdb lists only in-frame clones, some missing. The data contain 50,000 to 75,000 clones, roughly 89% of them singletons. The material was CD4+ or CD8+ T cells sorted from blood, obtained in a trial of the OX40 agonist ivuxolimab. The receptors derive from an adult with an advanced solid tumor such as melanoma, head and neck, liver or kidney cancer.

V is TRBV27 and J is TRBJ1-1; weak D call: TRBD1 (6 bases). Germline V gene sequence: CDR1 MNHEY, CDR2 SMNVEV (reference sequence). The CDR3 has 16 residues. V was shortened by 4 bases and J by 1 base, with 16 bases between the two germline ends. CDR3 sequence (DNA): TGTGCCAGCAGTTCAATCCCGCAGGGGAGGAACACTGAAGCTTTCTTT. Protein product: CASSSIPQGRNTEAFF.

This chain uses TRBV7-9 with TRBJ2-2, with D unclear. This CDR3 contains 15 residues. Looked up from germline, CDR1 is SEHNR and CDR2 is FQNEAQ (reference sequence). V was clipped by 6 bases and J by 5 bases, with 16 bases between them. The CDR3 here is CASSRSNSQTGELFF. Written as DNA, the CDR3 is TGTGCCAGCAGTCGTAGTAACAGTCAAACCGGGGAGCTGTTTTTT.

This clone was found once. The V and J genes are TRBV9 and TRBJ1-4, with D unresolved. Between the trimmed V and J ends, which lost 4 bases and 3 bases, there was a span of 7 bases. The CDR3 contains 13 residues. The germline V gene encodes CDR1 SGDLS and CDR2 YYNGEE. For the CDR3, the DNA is TGTGCCAGCAGCCTCCGGGCTAATGAAAAACTGTTTTTT. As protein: CASSLRANEKLFF.

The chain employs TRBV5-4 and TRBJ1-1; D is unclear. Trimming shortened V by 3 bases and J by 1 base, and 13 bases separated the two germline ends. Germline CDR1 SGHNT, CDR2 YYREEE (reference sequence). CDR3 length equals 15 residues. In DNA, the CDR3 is TGTGCCAGCAGCTCCCCGGGAGGGAGGAACACTGAAGCTTTCTTT. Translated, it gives CASSSPGGRNTEAFF.

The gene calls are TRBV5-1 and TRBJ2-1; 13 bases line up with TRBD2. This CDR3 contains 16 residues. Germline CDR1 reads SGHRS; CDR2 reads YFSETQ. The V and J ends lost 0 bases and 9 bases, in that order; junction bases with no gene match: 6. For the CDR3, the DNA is TGCGCCAGCAGCTTGGCCGAAACTAGCGGGAGGGTTGAGCAGTTCTTC. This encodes CASSLAETSGRVEQFF.

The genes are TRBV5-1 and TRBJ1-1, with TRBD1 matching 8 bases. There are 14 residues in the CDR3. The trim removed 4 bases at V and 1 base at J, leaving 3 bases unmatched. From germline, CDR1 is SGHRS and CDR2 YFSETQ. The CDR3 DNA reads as TGCGCCAGCAGCACGGGGACAGGGAACACTGAAGCTTTCTTT. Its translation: CASSTGTGNTEAFF.

The CDR3 coding sequence is TGTGCCAGTAAGGAGGACAGGGGTTGGGGAGGCTATGGCTACACCTTC. This gives the protein CASKEDRGWGGYGYTF. The chain links TRBV19 to TRBJ1-2; TRBD1 agrees at 9 bases. CDR3 length equals 16 residues. The J segment lost 4 bases and the V segment lost 7 bases, leaving 13 bases of the junction unmatched. Germline CDR1 and CDR2: LNHDA and SQIVND (reference sequence).

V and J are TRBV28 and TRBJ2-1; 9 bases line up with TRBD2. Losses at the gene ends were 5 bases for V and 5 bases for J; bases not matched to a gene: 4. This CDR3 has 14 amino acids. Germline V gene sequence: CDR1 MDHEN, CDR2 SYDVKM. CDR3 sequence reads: CASSLTSGNNEQFF. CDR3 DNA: TGTGCCAGCAGTCTGACTAGCGGTAACAATGAGCAGTTCTTC.

The chain's CDR3 is CASSTDRSGNEKLFF. Written as DNA, the CDR3 is TGTGCCAGCAGTACTGACAGGTCGGGTAATGAAAAACTGTTTTTT. This sequence joins TRBV27 and TRBJ1-4; TRBD1 is a possible D gene (6 bases). V was clipped by 5 bases and J by 4 bases, with 14 bases between them. The CDR3 runs 15 residues. CDR1 and CDR2 from the germline V gene are MNHEY and SMNVEV (reference sequence).

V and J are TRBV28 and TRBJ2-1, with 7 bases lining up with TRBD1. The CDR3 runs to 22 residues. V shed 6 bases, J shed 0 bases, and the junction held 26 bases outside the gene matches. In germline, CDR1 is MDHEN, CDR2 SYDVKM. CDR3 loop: CASRNFAPTGVELSGSYNEQFF. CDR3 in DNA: TGTGCCAGCAGAAACTTTGCCCCCACAGGGGTCGAGCTAAGTGGCTCCTACAATGAGCAGTTCTTC.

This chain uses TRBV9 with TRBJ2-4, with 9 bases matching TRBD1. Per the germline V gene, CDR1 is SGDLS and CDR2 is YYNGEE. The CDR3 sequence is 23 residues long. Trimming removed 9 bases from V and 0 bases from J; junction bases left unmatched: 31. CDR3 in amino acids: CATKPPGTGYGGRSAIAKNIQYF. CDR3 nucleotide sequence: TGTGCCACCAAGCCGCCCGGGACAGGGTATGGGGGACGATCCGCTATAGCCAAAAACATTCAGTACTTC.

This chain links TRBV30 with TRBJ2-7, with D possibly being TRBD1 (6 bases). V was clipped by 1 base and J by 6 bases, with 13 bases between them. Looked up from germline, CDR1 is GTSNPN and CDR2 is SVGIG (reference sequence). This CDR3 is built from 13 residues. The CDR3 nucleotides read TGTGCCTGGAGTGCCGTGGGGGCGGGCGAGCAGTACTTC. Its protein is CAWSAVGAGEQYF.

CDR3 protein: CASSMQELYGYTF. CDR3 bases: TGTGCCAGTAGCATGCAGGAGCTATATGGCTACACCTTC. J is TRBJ1-2 and V is TRBV19; D gene unclear. The germline CDR1 and CDR2 sequences are LNHDA and SQIVND (reference sequence). The CDR3 is 13 residues long. Trimming stripped 6 bases from V and 5 bases from J, with 13 bases between.

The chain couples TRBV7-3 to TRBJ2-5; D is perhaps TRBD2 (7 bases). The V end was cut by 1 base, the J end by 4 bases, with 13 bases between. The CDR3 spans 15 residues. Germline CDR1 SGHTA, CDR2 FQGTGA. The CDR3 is CASSLRHREGETQYF. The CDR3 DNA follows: TGTGCCAGCAGCTTAAGGCACAGGGAGGGAGAGACCCAGTACTTC.

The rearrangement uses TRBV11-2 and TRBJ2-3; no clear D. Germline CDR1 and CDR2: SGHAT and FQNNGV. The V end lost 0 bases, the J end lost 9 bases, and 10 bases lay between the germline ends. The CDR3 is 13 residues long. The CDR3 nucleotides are TGTGCCAGCAGCTTAGATCGCCGAACAACGCAGTATTTT. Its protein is CASSLDRRTTQYF. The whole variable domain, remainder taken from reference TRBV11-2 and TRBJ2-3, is EAGVAQSPRYKIIEKRQSVAFWCNPISGHATLYWYQQILGQGPKLLIQFQNNGVVDDSQLPKDRFSAERLKGVDSTLKIQPAKLEDSAVYLCASSLDRRTTQYFGPGTRLTVL.

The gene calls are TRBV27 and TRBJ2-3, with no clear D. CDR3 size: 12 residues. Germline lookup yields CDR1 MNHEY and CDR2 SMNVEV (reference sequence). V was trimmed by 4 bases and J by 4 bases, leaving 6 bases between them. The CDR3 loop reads CASSSNSDTQYF. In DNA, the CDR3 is TGTGCCAGCAGTTCCAATTCAGATACGCAGTATTTT.

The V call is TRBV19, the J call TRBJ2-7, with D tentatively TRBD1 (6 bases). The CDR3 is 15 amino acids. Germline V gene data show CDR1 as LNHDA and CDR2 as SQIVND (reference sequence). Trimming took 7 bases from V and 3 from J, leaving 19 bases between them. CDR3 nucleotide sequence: TGTGCCAGTAAACGCCGGGACACATTTTTCTACGAGCAGTACTTC. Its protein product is CASKRRDTFFYEQYF. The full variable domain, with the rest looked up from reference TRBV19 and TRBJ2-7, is DGGITQSPKYLFRKEGQNVTLSCEQNLNHDAMYWYRQDPGQGLRLIYYSQIVNDFQKGDIAEGYSVSREKKESFPLTVTSAQKNPTAFYLCASKRRDTFFYEQYFGPGTRLTVT.

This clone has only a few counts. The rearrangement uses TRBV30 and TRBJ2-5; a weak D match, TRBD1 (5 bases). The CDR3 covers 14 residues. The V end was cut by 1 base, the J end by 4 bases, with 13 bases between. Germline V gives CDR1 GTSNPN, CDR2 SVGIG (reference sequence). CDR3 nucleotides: TGTGCCTGGAGTGATGGGCAGGGCCCAGAGACCCAGTACTTC. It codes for CAWSDGQGPETQYF.

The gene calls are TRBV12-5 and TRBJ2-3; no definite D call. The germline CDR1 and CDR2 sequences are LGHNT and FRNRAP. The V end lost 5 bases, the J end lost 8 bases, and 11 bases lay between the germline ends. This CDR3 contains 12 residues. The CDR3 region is CASGPLESTQYF. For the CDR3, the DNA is TGTGCTAGTGGTCCACTTGAAAGTACGCAGTATTTT.

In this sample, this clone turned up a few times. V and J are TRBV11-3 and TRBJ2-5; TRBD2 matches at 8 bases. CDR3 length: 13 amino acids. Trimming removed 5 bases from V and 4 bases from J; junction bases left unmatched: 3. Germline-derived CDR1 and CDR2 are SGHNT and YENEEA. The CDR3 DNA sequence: TGTGCCAGCAGCCTAGCGGGCCGAGAGACCCAGTACTTC. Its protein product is CASSLAGRETQYF.